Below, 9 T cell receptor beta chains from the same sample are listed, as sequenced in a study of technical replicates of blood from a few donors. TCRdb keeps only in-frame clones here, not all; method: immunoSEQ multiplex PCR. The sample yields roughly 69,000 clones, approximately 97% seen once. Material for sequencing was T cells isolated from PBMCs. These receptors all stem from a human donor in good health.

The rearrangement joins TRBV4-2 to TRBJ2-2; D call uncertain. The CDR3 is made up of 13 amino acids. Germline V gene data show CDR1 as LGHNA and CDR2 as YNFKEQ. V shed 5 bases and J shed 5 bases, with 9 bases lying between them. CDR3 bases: TGTGCCAGCAGCTTCGGTAAGACCGGGGAGCTGTTTTTT. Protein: CASSFGKTGELFF.

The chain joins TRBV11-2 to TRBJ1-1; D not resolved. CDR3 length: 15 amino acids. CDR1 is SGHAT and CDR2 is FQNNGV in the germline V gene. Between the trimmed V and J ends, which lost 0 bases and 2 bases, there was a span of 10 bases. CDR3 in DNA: TGTGCCAGCAGCTTAGATCCATACAGCAACACTGAAGCTTTCTTT. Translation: CASSLDPYSNTEAFF.

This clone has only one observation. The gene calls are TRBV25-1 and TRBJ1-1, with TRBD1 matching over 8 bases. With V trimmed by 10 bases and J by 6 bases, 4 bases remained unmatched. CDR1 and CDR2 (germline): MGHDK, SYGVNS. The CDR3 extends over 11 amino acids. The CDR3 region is CATGTGSEAFF. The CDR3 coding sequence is TGTGCCACAGGGACAGGTTCTGAAGCTTTCTTT.

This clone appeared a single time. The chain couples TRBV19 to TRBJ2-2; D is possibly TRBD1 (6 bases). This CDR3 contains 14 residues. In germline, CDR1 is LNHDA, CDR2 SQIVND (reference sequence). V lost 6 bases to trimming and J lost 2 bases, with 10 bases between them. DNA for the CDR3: TGTGCCAGTAGAAGGGACACTAACACCGGGGAGCTGTTTTTT. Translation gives CASRRDTNTGELFF.

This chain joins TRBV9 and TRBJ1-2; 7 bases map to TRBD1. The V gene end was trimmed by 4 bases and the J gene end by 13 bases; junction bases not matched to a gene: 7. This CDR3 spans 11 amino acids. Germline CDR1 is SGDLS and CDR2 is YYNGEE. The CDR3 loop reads CASSLKDRRTF. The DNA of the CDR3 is TGTGCCAGCAGCCTAAAGGACAGGCGCACCTTC.

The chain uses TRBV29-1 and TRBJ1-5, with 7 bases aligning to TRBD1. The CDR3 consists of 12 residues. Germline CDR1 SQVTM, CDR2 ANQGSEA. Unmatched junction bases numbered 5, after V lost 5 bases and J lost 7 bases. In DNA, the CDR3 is TGCAGCGTTTGTGACAGGGACCAGCCCCAGCATTTT. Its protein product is CSVCDRDQPQHF. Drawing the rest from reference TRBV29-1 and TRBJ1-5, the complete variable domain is SAVISQKPSRDICQRGTSLTIQCQVDSQVTMMFWYRQQPGQSLTLIATANQGSEATYESGFVIDKFPISRPNLTFSTLTVSNMSPEDSSIYLCSVCDRDQPQHFGDGTRLSIL.

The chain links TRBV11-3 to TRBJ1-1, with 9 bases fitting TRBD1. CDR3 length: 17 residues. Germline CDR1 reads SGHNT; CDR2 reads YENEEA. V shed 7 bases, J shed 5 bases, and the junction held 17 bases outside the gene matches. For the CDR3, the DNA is TGTGCCAGCAAGTCCACAGGGGGCTTCCATCCGGGGACTGAAGCTTTCTTT. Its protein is CASKSTGGFHPGTEAFF.

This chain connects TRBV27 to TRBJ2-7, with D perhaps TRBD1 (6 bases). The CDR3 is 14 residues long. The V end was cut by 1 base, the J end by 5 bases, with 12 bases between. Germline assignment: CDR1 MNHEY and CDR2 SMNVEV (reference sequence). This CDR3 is CASSLFQGLDEQYF. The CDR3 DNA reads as TGTGCCAGCAGTTTATTTCAGGGGTTAGACGAGCAGTACTTC.

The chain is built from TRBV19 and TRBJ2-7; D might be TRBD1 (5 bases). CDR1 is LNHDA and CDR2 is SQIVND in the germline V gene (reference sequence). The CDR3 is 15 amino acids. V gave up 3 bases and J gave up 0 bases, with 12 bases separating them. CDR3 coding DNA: TGTGCCAGTAGTATCTCCCCGGACACCTCCTACGAGCAGTACTTC. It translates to CASSISPDTSYEQYF.